The 29 T cell receptor beta chains presented below share a single source sample, sequenced in a study of cytomegalovirus exposure and HLA in healthy donors. The PCR employed 60 Vbeta primers together with 13 Jbeta primers. Some clones are missing from TCRdb's copy, which holds only in-frame ones; the method was immunoSEQ multiplex PCR. The table includes some 200,000 clones, 75% to 90% detected once. Sequenced input: PBMCs. These receptors were obtained from a woman in her forties or fifties in good health and CMV-seropositive.

This chain links TRBV5-4 with TRBJ2-3; 12 bases are shared with TRBD2. This CDR3 has 18 residues. Germline V gene sequence: CDR1 SGHNT, CDR2 YYREEE (reference sequence). Unmatched junction bases numbered 11, after V lost 3 bases and J lost 3 bases. The CDR3 loop reads CASSSPSGGARGTDTQYF. The CDR3, as DNA: TGTGCCAGCAGCTCGCCTAGCGGGGGGGCCAGAGGGACAGATACGCAGTATTTT.

The J gene is TRBJ2-5, the V gene TRBV12-1; the DNA was not compared with TRBD1, the D call given in the table. TRBV12-1 counts as a pseudogene. This CDR3 region has 15 residues. The CDR3 DNA is TGTGCCAGCAGCGAAGGGGCTCTTCGCCCCGAGACCCAGTACTTC. It yields the protein CASSEGALRPETQYF.

Regarding this clone: Sequence at one end of the junction differs from germline and may be a read error. Here the CDR3 reads CASRLAQDTQYF. The CDR3 DNA reads as TGTGCCAGCAGGCTAGCGCAAGATACCCAGTACTTC. The gene calls are TRBV2 and TRBJ2-5, with D possibly matching TRBD2 (6 bases). Germline CDR1 is SNHLY and CDR2 is FYNNEI. The CDR3 contains 12 residues.

This chain links TRBV4-1 with TRBJ2-1, with 7 bases fitting TRBD2. Germline V lookup: CDR1 MGHRA, CDR2 YSYEKL. The V and J ends lost 2 bases and 0 bases, in that order; junction bases with no gene match: 4. This CDR3 region has 16 residues. As DNA, the CDR3 is TGCGCCAGCAGCCAACAAGCGGGGTCCTCCTACAATGAGCAGTTCTTC. This codes for CASSQQAGSSYNEQFF.

The chain joins TRBV9 to TRBJ2-3; 11 nucleotides align to TRBD2. Germline trimming cut 2 bases from V and 5 bases from J; bases unmatched to any gene: 4. CDR1 is SGDLS and CDR2 is YYNGEE in the germline V gene. The CDR3 runs 15 residues. This CDR3 reads CASSVASGGKDTQYF. CDR3 nucleotides: TGTGCCAGCAGCGTCGCTAGCGGGGGGAAAGATACGCAGTATTTT.

CDR3 sequence (DNA): TGTGCCAGCAAGGCGCGCCAGACACACTATGGCTACACCTTC. Translation gives CASKARQTHYGYTF. The J gene is TRBJ1-2, the V gene TRBV6-5; D not certain. The CDR3 totals 14 residues. V was clipped by 7 bases and J by 3 bases, with 15 bases between them. Germline V gene data show CDR1 as MNHEY and CDR2 as SVGAGI.

This clone came up a few times. The chain recombines TRBV5-6 with TRBJ2-7; TRBD2 might be the D (5 bases). CDR1 SGHDT and CDR2 YYEEEE come from the germline V gene. V was pared by 2 bases and J by 6 bases, with 15 bases between. The CDR3 is made up of 14 amino acids. This chain's CDR3 is CASSLGGLVGEQYF. Here the CDR3 DNA reads TGTGCCAGCAGCTTAGGCGGACTTGTTGGCGAGCAGTACTTC. Variable domain in full (rest from reference TRBV5-6 and TRBJ2-7): DAGVTQSPTHLIKTRGQQVTLRCSPKSGHDTVSWYQQALGQGPQFIFQYYEEEERQRGNFPDRFSGHQFPNYSSELNVNALLLGDSALYLCASSLGGLVGEQYFGPGTRLTVT.

The chain carries TRBV5-4 and TRBJ2-2; tentative D call: TRBD1 (5 bases). The CDR3 loop spans 13 amino acids. CDR1 and CDR2 from the germline V gene are SGHNT and YYREEE (reference sequence). V lost 1 base and J lost 6, with 7 bases in between. CDR3 in amino acids: CASSLSGPGELFF. The CDR3 coding sequence is TGTGCCAGCAGCTTGTCAGGGCCCGGGGAGCTGTTTTTT. Full variable domain (missing parts from reference TRBV5-4 and TRBJ2-2): ETGVTQSPTHLIKTRGQQVTLRCSSQSGHNTVSWYQQALGQGPQFIFQYYREEENGRGNFPPRFSGLQFPNYSSELNVNALELDDSALYLCASSLSGPGELFFGEGSRLTVL.

This chain links TRBV9 with TRBJ2-2; 9 bases match TRBD2. The V gene end was trimmed by 2 bases and the J gene end by 0 bases; junction bases not matched to a gene: 8. The CDR3 totals 18 residues. Per the germline V gene, CDR1 is SGDLS and CDR2 is YYNGEE. For the CDR3, the DNA is TGTGCCAGCAGCGTGAGGGCTAGCGGGGCATCGAACACCGGGGAGCTGTTTTTT. It translates to CASSVRASGASNTGELFF.

The chain is built from TRBV2 and TRBJ2-7; 7 bases are a match to TRBD1. This CDR3 contains 14 residues. Trimming removed 5 bases from V and 4 bases from J; junction bases left unmatched: 8. Germline V gene lookup returns CDR1 SNHLY and CDR2 FYNNEI. The CDR3 DNA sequence: TGTGCCAGCAGTTCCCTAAGGGGGCAGTACGAGCAGTACTTC. Translating it yields CASSSLRGQYEQYF.

There are a few counts of this clone. The chain uses TRBV5-8 and TRBJ1-5; 8 bases line up with TRBD1. This CDR3 comprises 19 residues. J lost 2 bases, V lost 1 base, and 14 bases had no gene match. Germline CDR1 is SGHTS and CDR2 is YDEGEE. DNA for the CDR3: TGTGCCAGCAGCTTGCTTGGGGCTCCGGGGGGACAGGGCAATCAGCCCCAGCATTTT. Its translation is CASSLLGAPGGQGNQPQHF.

V gene TRBV9 combines with J gene TRBJ2-7; a possible D gene is TRBD1 (6 bases). The CDR3 loop spans 16 amino acids. CDR1 and CDR2 from the germline V gene are SGDLS and YYNGEE. V was cut by 3 bases and J by 6 bases, with 22 bases left in between. The CDR3: CASSGRLATGPREQYF. CDR3 coding DNA: TGTGCCAGCAGCGGAAGACTTGCGACAGGCCCCCGCGAGCAGTACTTC.

The genes are TRBV28 and TRBJ2-4, with 7 bases that match TRBD1. Germline values: CDR1 MDHEN, CDR2 SYDVKM. The CDR3 runs 16 residues. With 5 bases clipped from V and 0 bases from J, the junction kept 7 bases outside the gene matches. CDR3 sequence (DNA): TGTGCCAGCAGTCCCACAGGGGTTGTAGCCAAAAACATTCAGTACTTC. Translation gives CASSPTGVVAKNIQYF.

The CDR3 sequence: CASDRGTGELFF. The CDR3 DNA reads as TGTGCCAGCGACCGGGGAACCGGGGAGCTGTTTTTT. This chain links TRBV6-5 with TRBJ2-2; D is perhaps TRBD2 (5 bases). Trimming pared 8 bases from V and 5 bases from J, leaving 9 bases between. The CDR3 consists of 12 residues. Germline V CDR1 and CDR2: MNHEY, SVGAGI.

V is TRBV29-1 and J is TRBJ2-5, with D unclear. This CDR3 contains 11 residues. V lost 5 bases and J lost 5, with 9 bases in between. Per germline, CDR1 SQVTM and CDR2 ANQGSEA. Here the CDR3 DNA reads TGCAGCGTTTCTCCCGGGGAGACCCAGTACTTC. Translation: CSVSPGETQYF.

The chain uses TRBV27 and TRBJ2-5; D not resolved. The J call may be wrong; the DNA end is better matched by TRBJ2-7. CDR1 and CDR2 from the germline V gene are MNHEY and SMNVEV (reference sequence). This CDR3 is built from 13 residues. The CDR3 DNA sequence: TGTGCCAGCAGTTTAAGATTGGGCTACGAGCAGTACTTC. This codes for CASSLRLGYEQYF.

The CDR3 protein is CASSQQGGYGYTF. CDR3 sequence (DNA): TGTGCCAGCAGCCAACAGGGTGGCTATGGCTACACCTTC. V and J are TRBV14 and TRBJ1-2; D possibly corresponds to TRBD1 (5 bases). Trimming took 2 bases from V and 4 from J, leaving 8 bases between them. Germline lookup yields CDR1 SGHDN and CDR2 FVKESK. The CDR3 has 13 residues.

This chain links TRBV25-1 with TRBJ2-1, with 9 bases that match TRBD1. The CDR3 spans 15 residues. The V gene's germline CDR1 is MGHDK and CDR2 SYGVNS. V shed 3 bases and J 7 bases; nucleotides not matched to a gene: 7. DNA of the CDR3: TGTGCCAGCAGTGACATGGACAGGGGATTGAATGAGCAGTTCTTC. It is translated as CASSDMDRGLNEQFF.

This clone has a single count. The gene calls are TRBV5-6 and TRBJ1-3; no clear D gene. This CDR3 is 12 amino acids long. V shed 4 bases and J shed 9 bases, with 11 bases lying between them. Germline CDR1 is SGHDT and CDR2 is YYEEEE. DNA of the CDR3: TGTGCCAGCAGCCAAATCGGGTCCACCATATATTTT. This sequence encodes CASSQIGSTIYF. Full variable domain (rest looked up from reference TRBV5-6 and TRBJ1-3): DAGVTQSPTHLIKTRGQQVTLRCSPKSGHDTVSWYQQALGQGPQFIFQYYEEEERQRGNFPDRFSGHQFPNYSSELNVNALLLGDSALYLCASSQIGSTIYFGEGSWLTVV.

The chain carries TRBV5-1 and TRBJ1-6, with 10 bases aligning to TRBD1. Per germline, CDR1 SGHRS and CDR2 YFSETQ. V lost 4 bases and J lost 5; bases outside the gene matches: 3. This CDR3 spans 15 amino acids. The CDR3 sequence: CASSPGQGDNSPLHF. CDR3 nucleotide sequence: TGCGCCAGCAGCCCTGGACAGGGGGATAATTCACCCCTCCACTTT.

This clone was detected only a few times. The chain carries TRBV5-4 and TRBJ2-2, with 11 bases that match TRBD2. J was trimmed by 0 bases and V by 4 bases; bases with no gene match: 2. CDR3 length: 16 residues. Germline V lookup: CDR1 SGHNT, CDR2 YYREEE (reference sequence). The CDR3 DNA follows: TGTGCCAGCAGCGCACTAGCGGGAGCGAACACCGGGGAGCTGTTTTTT. Protein product: CASSALAGANTGELFF.

The J gene is TRBJ2-7, the V gene TRBV11-3; maybe TRBD2 (7 bases). CDR3 length: 17 amino acids. V lost 3 bases and J lost 2, with 20 bases in between. Germline V CDR1 and CDR2: SGHNT, YENEEA. The CDR3 region is CASSFARTGGRTYEQYF. The CDR3, as DNA: TGTGCCAGCAGCTTCGCTCGGACGGGGGGCCGAACCTACGAGCAGTACTTC.

The chain links TRBV27 to TRBJ2-1, with D possibly being TRBD2 (5 bases). The CDR3 is made up of 15 amino acids. Germline-derived CDR1 and CDR2 are MNHEY and SMNVEV (reference sequence). V gave up 2 bases and J gave up 1 base, with 9 bases separating them. The CDR3 DNA follows: TGTGCCAGCAGTTTAAGCGGACTGTCCTACAATGAGCAGTTCTTC. It yields the protein CASSLSGLSYNEQFF.

In its sample, this clone was seen once. The chain combines TRBV4-1 with TRBJ2-5, with D possibly being TRBD1 (6 bases). The J call may be faulty, since TRBJ2-7 better matches the DNA end. From germline, CDR1 is MGHRA and CDR2 YSYEKL. The CDR3 has 14 amino acids. The CDR3 spells CASSQLFTGLEQYF. CDR3 coding DNA: TGCGCCAGCAGCCAATTGTTTACAGGGCTCGAGCAGTACTTC.

This chain links TRBV6-5 with TRBJ1-1, with TRBD1 identical over 7 bases. Germline CDR1 reads MNHEY; CDR2 reads SVGAGI. The CDR3 covers 13 residues. Trimming took 7 bases from V and 0 from J; bases not matched to a gene: 2. The CDR3 sequence: CASNDRVNTEAFF. The CDR3 nucleotides are TGTGCCAGCAACGACAGGGTGAACACTGAAGCTTTCTTT.

The rearrangement joins TRBV27 to TRBJ1-1; TRBD1 might be the D (6 bases). Deletions cut 6 bases from V and 4 bases from J, with 12 bases between. The CDR3 extends over 13 amino acids. Germline values: CDR1 MNHEY, CDR2 SMNVEV (reference sequence). The chain's CDR3 is CASSHQGITEAFF. The CDR3 DNA reads as TGTGCCAGCAGCCATCAGGGGATCACTGAAGCTTTCTTT.

J is TRBJ2-3 and V is TRBV5-1, with 7 bases identical to TRBD1. CDR1 is SGHRS, CDR2 YFSETQ, per germline. J was trimmed by 3 bases and V by 3 bases; bases with no gene match: 7. The CDR3 has 15 amino acids. The chain's CDR3 is CASSSEDRFTDTQYF. The CDR3 DNA sequence: TGCGCCAGCAGCTCCGAGGACAGGTTTACAGATACGCAGTATTTT. The whole variable domain, remainder taken from reference TRBV5-1 and TRBJ2-3, is KAGVTQTPRYLIKTRGQQVTLSCSPISGHRSVSWYQQTPGQGLQFLFEYFSETQRNKGNFPGRFSGRQFSNSRSEMNVSTLELGDSALYLCASSSEDRFTDTQYFGPGTRLTVL.

This chain links TRBV7-2 with TRBJ2-7, with a tentative D call TRBD2 (5 bases). CDR3 length equals 12 residues. Germline V gene data show CDR1 as SGHTA and CDR2 as FQGNSA. The V end lost 7 bases, the J end lost 4 bases, and 11 bases lay between the germline ends. The CDR3 reads CASTDTGYEQYF. Here the CDR3 DNA reads TGTGCCAGCACCGACACGGGGTACGAGCAGTACTTC.

This clone appeared a single time. The chain recombines TRBV2 with TRBJ1-2; 9 bases agree with TRBD1. V gave up 2 bases and J gave up 5 bases; unmatched junction bases: 3. Germline CDR1 and CDR2: SNHLY and FYNNEI. The CDR3 runs 14 residues. The CDR3 coding sequence is TGTGCCAGCAGTGAAACAGGGGGCCAGTATGGCTACACCTTC. Protein: CASSETGGQYGYTF.